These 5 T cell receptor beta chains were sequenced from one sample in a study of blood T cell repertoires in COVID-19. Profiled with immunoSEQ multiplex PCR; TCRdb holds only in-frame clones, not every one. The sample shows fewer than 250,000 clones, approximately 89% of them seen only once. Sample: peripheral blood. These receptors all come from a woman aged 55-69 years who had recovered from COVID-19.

CDR3 in amino acids: CASSLDQNEQFF. CDR3 in DNA: TGTGCCAGCAGCTTAGACCAAAATGAGCAGTTCTTC. This sequence joins TRBV11-3 and TRBJ2-1; D not resolved. The length of the CDR3 is 12 residues. Germline V gives CDR1 SGHNT, CDR2 YENEEA. Trimming pared 0 bases from V and 7 bases from J, leaving 4 bases between.

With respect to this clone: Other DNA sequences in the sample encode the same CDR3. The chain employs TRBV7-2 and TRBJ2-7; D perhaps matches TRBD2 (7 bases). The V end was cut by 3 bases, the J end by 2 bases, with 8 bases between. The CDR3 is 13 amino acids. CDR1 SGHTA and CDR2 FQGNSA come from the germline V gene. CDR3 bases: TGTGCCAGCAGCTTGGGGGGGCCCTACGAGCAGTACTTC. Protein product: CASSLGGPYEQYF.

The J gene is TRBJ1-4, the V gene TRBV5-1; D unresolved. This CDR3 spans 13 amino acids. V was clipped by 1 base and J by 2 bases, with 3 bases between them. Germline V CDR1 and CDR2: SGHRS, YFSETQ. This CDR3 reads CASSLQTNEKLFF. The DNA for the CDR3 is TGCGCCAGCAGCTTGCAGACTAATGAAAAACTGTTTTTT.

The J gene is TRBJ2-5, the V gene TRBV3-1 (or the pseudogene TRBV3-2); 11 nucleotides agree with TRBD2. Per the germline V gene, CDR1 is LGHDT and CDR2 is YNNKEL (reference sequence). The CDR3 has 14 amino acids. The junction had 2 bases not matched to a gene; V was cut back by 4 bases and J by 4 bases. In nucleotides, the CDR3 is TGTGCCAGCAGCCTAGCGGGGGGGGGAGAGACCCAGTACTTC. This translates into CASSLAGGGETQYF.

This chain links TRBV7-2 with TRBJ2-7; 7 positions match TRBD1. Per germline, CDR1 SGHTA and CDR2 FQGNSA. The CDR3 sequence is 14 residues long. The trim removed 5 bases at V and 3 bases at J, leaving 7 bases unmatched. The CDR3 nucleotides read TGTGCCAGCAGCACCCAGGGACAGTTCTACGAGCAGTACTTC. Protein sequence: CASSTQGQFYEQYF.